The 12 T cell receptor beta chains listed next were all sequenced from one sample in a study of blood T cells in healthy people across ages. A sample-barcoded 5' primer and a J-beta primer mix were used in a second PCR of about 6 to 11 cycles. TCRdb redid the calling of the 5' RACE reads with MiXCR, one entry per CDR3 protein. The sample includes 1.5 million to 2 million distinct CDR3 sequences, approximately 30% seen only once; the top ten take about 8%. The sequenced sample consisted of blood. Receptors originate from a woman younger than 45 in good health.

The chain carries TRBV14 and TRBJ2-1, with 9 bases aligning to TRBD2. The CDR3 runs to 18 residues. CDR1 is SGHDN and CDR2 is FVKESK in the germline V gene. V was clipped by 0 bases and J by 7 bases; unmatched bases: 13. The CDR3 loop is CASSQDLGLAGVGNEQFF. The CDR3 DNA sequence: TGTGCCAGCAGCCAAGATCTTGGTTTAGCGGGAGTAGGAAATGAGCAGTTCTTC.

A single count supports this clonotype. This chain joins TRBV29-1 and TRBJ1-5, with a tentative D call TRBD1 (5 bases). Trimming shortened V by 7 bases and J by 1 base, and 14 bases separated the two germline ends. CDR1 and CDR2 from the germline V gene are SQVTM and ANQGSEA. This CDR3 is 14 amino acids long. CDR3 sequence reads: CSAASGGSNQPQHF. The CDR3 nucleotides read TGCAGCGCCGCCTCGGGGGGGAGCAATCAGCCCCAGCATTTT. The entire variable domain, with the rest obtained from reference TRBV29-1 and TRBJ1-5, is as follows: SAVISQKPSRDICQRGTSLTIQCQVDSQVTMMFWYRQQPGQSLTLIATANQGSEATYESGFVIDKFPISRPNLTFSTLTVSNMSPEDSSIYLCSAASGGSNQPQHFGDGTRLSIL.

This clonotype was picked up a small number of times. The chain combines TRBV19 with TRBJ2-5; maybe TRBD2 (6 bases). CDR1 is LNHDA, CDR2 SQIVND, per germline (reference sequence). The V and J ends lost 4 bases and 7 bases respectively, with 13 bases between them. This CDR3 is 13 amino acids long. This chain's CDR3 is CASSTGLGGTQYF. Here the CDR3 DNA reads TGTGCCAGTAGTACCGGGTTGGGAGGGACCCAGTACTTC.

This clonotype was picked up many times. V usage is TRBV28 and J usage is TRBJ2-7; no firm D call. Germline CDR1 is MDHEN and CDR2 is SYDVKM. Trimming stripped 7 bases from V and 2 bases from J, with 9 bases between. CDR3 length: 12 residues. CDR3 sequence reads: CASTGSPYEQYF. The CDR3 region has the DNA TGTGCCAGCACAGGCTCTCCCTACGAGCAGTACTTC.

The chain joins TRBV29-1 to TRBJ1-2; D ambiguous. Germline CDR1 and CDR2: SQVTM and ANQGSEA. The CDR3 consists of 12 residues. Deletions cut 3 bases from V and 2 bases from J, with 7 bases between. This chain's CDR3 is CSVEGVNYGYTF. In DNA, the CDR3 is TGCAGCGTTGAGGGAGTCAACTATGGCTACACCTTC.

V usage is TRBV5-1 and J usage is TRBJ2-3, with 9 bases aligning to TRBD1. Germline V gene data show CDR1 as SGHRS and CDR2 as YFSETQ. The V gene end was trimmed by 0 bases and the J gene end by 7 bases; junction bases not matched to a gene: 15. CDR3 length equals 18 residues. The CDR3 region is CASSLGETSGTGMNTQYF. Written as DNA, the CDR3 is TGCGCCAGCAGCTTGGGGGAAACCTCCGGGACAGGGATGAATACGCAGTATTTT.

This clonotype was detected only a few times. The chain carries TRBV5-6 and TRBJ2-7; TRBD2 agrees at 10 bases. The germline gives CDR1 SGHDT, CDR2 YYEEEE. This CDR3 region has 15 residues. Germline trimming cut 8 bases from V and 2 bases from J; bases unmatched to any gene: 10. CDR3 coding DNA: TGTGCCAGTAGCCTGACTAGCGGGTTGGCCTACGAGCAGTACTTC. It is translated as CASSLTSGLAYEQYF.

J is TRBJ1-2 and V is TRBV5-1; tentatively, D is TRBD1 (6 bases). The germline V and J ends were trimmed by 0 bases and 4 bases, with 13 bases remaining between them. The germline CDR1 and CDR2 sequences are SGHRS and YFSETQ. The CDR3 extends over 15 amino acids. The CDR3 region has the DNA TGCGCCAGCAGCTTGGATCCGGGGGCGGGCTATGGCTACACCTTC. Translating it yields CASSLDPGAGYGYTF. Full variable domain (missing parts from reference TRBV5-1 and TRBJ1-2): KAGVTQTPRYLIKTRGQQVTLSCSPISGHRSVSWYQQTPGQGLQFLFEYFSETQRNKGNFPGRFSGRQFSNSRSEMNVSTLELGDSALYLCASSLDPGAGYGYTFGSGTRLTVV.

This clonotype was observed a few times. The chain joins TRBV4-3 to TRBJ2-1, with D maybe TRBD1 (5 bases). Trimming shortened V by 1 base and J by 10 bases, and 14 bases separated the two germline ends. The CDR3 has 14 amino acids. The germline V gene has CDR1 LGHNA and CDR2 YSLEER. In nucleotides, the CDR3 is TGCGCCAGCAGCCAAGGGAGACAGTCCTACGAGCAGTTCTTC. It yields the protein CASSQGRQSYEQFF.

The CDR3 nucleotides read TGCAGTGCTAGACCGACTAGCGGGGCGGGGATTGAGTATTTT. This gives the protein CSARPTSGAGIEYF. This chain connects TRBV20-1 to TRBJ2-3; 11 bases are shared with TRBD2. Germline values: CDR1 DFQATT, CDR2 SNEGSKA (reference sequence). Germline trimming cut 2 bases from V and 13 bases from J; bases unmatched to any gene: 11. The CDR3 is made up of 14 amino acids.

This clonotype was detected a few times. This chain links TRBV7-2 with TRBJ2-1; 8 bases line up with TRBD2. Germline CDR1 is SGHTA and CDR2 is FQGNSA. This CDR3 has 15 residues. V lost 5 bases and J lost 5; bases outside the gene matches: 8. The CDR3: CASSPPGTRDNEQFF. The CDR3 DNA follows: TGTGCCAGCAGCCCCCCCGGGACTAGAGACAATGAGCAGTTCTTC.

The chain is built from TRBV2 and TRBJ2-5; no clear D gene. This CDR3 spans 15 amino acids. From germline, CDR1 is SNHLY and CDR2 FYNNEI. The V and J ends lost 0 bases and 1 base respectively, with 9 bases between them. The CDR3 reads CASSEAPSAQETQYF. CDR3 nucleotides: TGTGCCAGCAGTGAAGCGCCGTCAGCCCAAGAGACCCAGTACTTC.